The 14 T cell receptor beta chains in this list originate from one sample, sequenced in a study of cytomegalovirus exposure and HLA in healthy donors (TCRdb year 2017). Library construction relied on the immunoSEQ multiplex PCR assay. A mixture of 60 forward primers for TCR Vbeta segments and 13 reverse primers for TCR Jbeta segments was used in the multiplex PCR. Drawn from immuneACCESS, this table holds only the in-frame rearrangements with V and J called that TCRdb kept. Clones are partly lost; checked studies trace under half to an unresolved V gene and leave the rest unexplained. The table for this sample records 53,000 or so clones. The top ten clonotypes cover around an eighth of the sample. Material: PBMCs. The receptors stem from a man younger than 35 in good health and CMV-seropositive.

V gene TRBV6-4 combines with J gene TRBJ2-2; 8 nucleotides align to TRBD2. With 3 bases clipped from V and 7 bases from J, the junction kept 1 base outside the gene matches. The CDR3 is made up of 13 amino acids. The germline CDR1 and CDR2 sequences are MRHNA and SNTAGT. CDR3 in DNA: TGTGCCAGCAGTGAGGGGACTAGCGGGGAGCTGTTTTTT. Protein: CASSEGTSGELFF.

The chain has TRBV9 and TRBJ2-3, with TRBD1 identical over 9 bases. The length of the CDR3 is 15 residues. Germline V gene sequence: CDR1 SGDLS, CDR2 YYNGEE. With 2 bases clipped from V and 7 bases from J, the junction kept 8 bases outside the gene matches. CDR3 DNA sequence: TGTGCCAGCAGCGTGGGCTCGGGACAGGGCCATACGCAGTATTTT. This translates into CASSVGSGQGHTQYF.

V usage is TRBV7-9 and J usage is TRBJ2-7; 8 bases match TRBD1. The CDR3 length is 16 residues. Trimming cost V 5 bases and J 5 bases; bases outside gene matches: 14. CDR1 is SEHNR and CDR2 is FQNEAQ in the germline V gene (reference sequence). The CDR3 sequence is CASSQPEDRVTDEQYF. The CDR3 DNA reads as TGTGCCAGCAGCCAACCTGAGGACAGGGTCACGGACGAGCAGTACTTC.

J is TRBJ2-1 and V is TRBV5-6; no reliable D call. CDR1 SGHDT and CDR2 YYEEEE come from the germline V gene. With 6 bases removed from V and 8 bases from J, the gap between germline ends came to 9 bases. The CDR3 totals 11 residues. The CDR3 is CASILIDEQFF. The DNA of the CDR3 is TGTGCCAGCATACTAATCGATGAGCAGTTCTTC.

The chain links TRBV29-1 to TRBJ1-2; possible D gene TRBD1, 5 bases. Germline V CDR1 and CDR2: SQVTM, ANQGSEA. V lost 0 bases and J 4 bases, leaving 15 bases between the germline ends. The length of the CDR3 is 15 residues. The CDR3 DNA follows: TGCAGCGTTGAAGATCATTCGGGGGAGAGCTATGGCTACACCTTC. It translates to CSVEDHSGESYGYTF.

The V and J genes are TRBV30 and TRBJ1-5; D ambiguous. Germline V gene sequence: CDR1 GTSNPN, CDR2 SVGIG (reference sequence). The CDR3 spans 13 residues. The germline V and J ends were trimmed by 4 bases and 0 bases, with 7 bases remaining between them. DNA of the CDR3: TGTGCCTGGACGCGGGCTAGCAATCAGCCCCAGCATTTT. It yields the protein CAWTRASNQPQHF.

DNA for the CDR3: TGTGCCAGCAGCCCCAGGAGAGCGGGAGGGCGCGAGCAGTACTTC. Its protein product is CASSPRRAGGREQYF. The chain has TRBV9 and TRBJ2-7, with 10 bases that match TRBD2. Germline values: CDR1 SGDLS, CDR2 YYNGEE. V lost 4 bases and J lost 6; bases outside the gene matches: 10. The CDR3 length is 15 residues.

The chain combines TRBV27 with TRBJ2-4, with TRBD1 as a possible D gene (7 bases). V was trimmed by 4 bases and J by 6 bases, leaving 13 bases between them. The CDR3 sequence is 14 residues long. Germline V CDR1 and CDR2: MNHEY, SMNVEV (reference sequence). In DNA form, the CDR3 reads TGTGCCAGCAGTTCCCGGCAGGGGGGAAACATTCAGTACTTC. Its protein is CASSSRQGGNIQYF.

The chain recombines TRBV2 with TRBJ1-2; 7 bases match TRBD1. The germline CDR1 and CDR2 sequences are SNHLY and FYNNEI. J was trimmed by 5 bases and V by 6 bases; bases with no gene match: 9. The length of the CDR3 is 14 residues. CDR3 bases: TGTGCCAGCAGGGGACCGGGACAGTTATATGGCTACACCTTC. Translation: CASRGPGQLYGYTF.

The V and J genes are TRBV19 and TRBJ1-5; 8 bases fit TRBD1. J gave up 4 bases and V 2 bases, and 4 bases lay outside the gene matches. Germline loops: CDR1 LNHDA, CDR2 SQIVND (reference sequence). The CDR3 length is 15 residues. CDR3 DNA: TGTGCCAGTAGTATAACGGACAGGGCGAATCAGCCCCAGCATTTT. Translating it yields CASSITDRANQPQHF. The variable domain in full, completed from reference TRBV19 and TRBJ1-5, reads DGGITQSPKYLFRKEGQNVTLSCEQNLNHDAMYWYRQDPGQGLRLIYYSQIVNDFQKGDIAEGYSVSREKKESFPLTVTSAQKNPTAFYLCASSITDRANQPQHFGDGTRLSIL.

J is TRBJ2-2 and V is TRBV11-3; 9 nucleotides agree with TRBD2. The CDR3 extends over 16 amino acids. From germline, CDR1 is SGHNT and CDR2 YENEEA. V was clipped by 5 bases and J by 6 bases; unmatched bases: 10. CDR3 protein: CASSPSSGRGPGELFF. The DNA for the CDR3 is TGTGCCAGCAGCCCGAGTAGCGGGAGAGGGCCCGGGGAGCTGTTTTTT.

V and J are TRBV29-1 and TRBJ1-1; 10 bases match TRBD1. This CDR3 spans 13 amino acids. Germline values: CDR1 SQVTM, CDR2 ANQGSEA. Trimming cost V 4 bases and J 5 bases; bases outside gene matches: 4. The CDR3 here is CSVGQGAGTEAFF. In nucleotides, the CDR3 is TGCAGCGTTGGACAGGGGGCAGGAACTGAAGCTTTCTTT.

This rearrangement joins TRBV5-6 to TRBJ1-2, with no clear D. The CDR3 contains 15 residues. Germline V gives CDR1 SGHDT, CDR2 YYEEEE. The V end lost 4 bases, the J end lost 3 bases, and 16 bases lay between the germline ends. The CDR3 protein is CASSPWVTAHYGYTF. The CDR3 coding sequence is TGTGCCAGCAGCCCATGGGTTACAGCTCACTATGGCTACACCTTC.

This chain links TRBV5-1 with TRBJ2-7; the D is unclear. The V end was cut by 4 bases, the J end by 2 bases, with 10 bases between. Looked up from germline, CDR1 is SGHRS and CDR2 is YFSETQ. This CDR3 is built from 13 residues. DNA of the CDR3: TGCGCCAGCAGCCCCGACACCGCCTACGAGCAGTACTTC. Translation gives CASSPDTAYEQYF.